The rows below give T cell receptor beta chains drawn from one sample of a study of T-cell reconstitution after alpha-beta-depleted transplantation in children. TCRdb re-derived calls from the PCR reads in MiXCR, one entry per CDR3 protein. This sample yields 100,000 or so distinct CDR3 sequences, of which roughly 7.6% are seen a single time; less than 20% belongs to the top ten. This sample comprised PBMCs, obtained before TCRalphabeta/CD19-depleted stem cell transplant. These receptors all stem from a boy aged 2 to 10 with acute lymphoblastic leukemia, due to receive a stem cell transplant. CDR3s leave out the opening cysteine and the closing phenylalanine or tryptophan. Clone size is given for some rows only: seen once, a few or many times, or a class if the clone is expanded.

J gene,V gene,clone size,CDR3 protein
TRBJ2-3,TRBV6-1,few,ASGGGLAGGLDTQY
TRBJ2-7,TRBV18,-,ASSPGAEDYEQY
TRBJ2-3,TRBV19,few,ATTGLADTQY
TRBJ2-2,TRBV7-6,many,ASRTLLGAANTGELF
TRBJ2-3,TRBV5-6,many,ASSLAQGSGTQY
TRBJ1-6,TRBV7-9,many,ASSLGTDNSPLH
TRBJ1-4,TRBV14,-,ASSQDGWGQGTKLF
TRBJ2-1,TRBV12-3/TRBV12-4,many,ASSSWGPRSNNEQF
TRBJ2-3,TRBV15,few,ATKSGGAATDTQY
TRBJ2-7,TRBV12-3/TRBV12-4,many,ASSNPDYEQY
TRBJ1-5,TRBV7-2,many,ASSSNRGTNQPQH
TRBJ2-7,TRBV20-1,many,SASGGSYEQY
TRBJ2-1,TRBV6-1,-,ASAAKGAGNEQF
TRBJ2-7,TRBV7-6,many,ASSLSGEGYEQY
TRBJ2-3,TRBV4-2,many,ASSQEGSGGVTDTQY
TRBJ1-2,TRBV9,-,ASSVDEGNYGYT
TRBJ1-1,TRBV11-3,-,ASSSGQGPNTEAF
TRBJ2-1,TRBV9,few,ASSAGLSSYNEQF
TRBJ2-1,TRBV6-2/TRBV6-3,-,ASSYRGGPGDEQF
TRBJ2-5,TRBV3-1,-,TFSPPGLTPSIQETQY
TRBJ2-4,TRBV7-9,few,ASSPPGHPKNIQY
TRBJ1-2,TRBV7-2,few,ASSPVGGRRGYGYT
TRBJ2-3,TRBV28,many,ASRPNNTDTQY
TRBJ2-2,TRBV2,many,ASRTRTSGGGELF
TRBJ2-2,TRBV29-1,few,SVGDLNTGELF
TRBJ2-1,TRBV12-3/TRBV12-4,many,ASASLTSGVSYNEQF
TRBJ2-5,TRBV5-1,-,ASSLWDRDQETQY
TRBJ1-1,TRBV13,many,ASSHDRVYTEAF
TRBJ1-3,TRBV29-1,many,SVLGGVDSGNTIY
TRBJ2-1,TRBV11-2,many,ASSLTGDLGF
TRBJ1-3,TRBV28,many,ASSFETAGNTIY
TRBJ2-3,TRBV5-1,few,ASSQGQGVDTQY
TRBJ1-2,TRBV5-6,-,ASSLGIGGYT
TRBJ2-1,TRBV4-3,few,ASSQEGDEQF
TRBJ1-2,TRBV12-3/TRBV12-4,few,ASSLRGDRALYGYT
TRBJ2-7,TRBV20-1,many,SASWGTGGEQY
TRBJ2-2,TRBV9,-,ASSAPVRGANTGELF
TRBJ2-3,TRBV28,many,ASSLGVRDSTDTQY
TRBJ2-2,TRBV12-3/TRBV12-4,many,ASSLRIENTGELF
TRBJ1-1,TRBV19,few,ASVRGQMTEAF
TRBJ1-1,TRBV4-1,many,ASSQFSDRGFPTEAF
TRBJ2-5,TRBV15,-,ATSRVRQGLSQY